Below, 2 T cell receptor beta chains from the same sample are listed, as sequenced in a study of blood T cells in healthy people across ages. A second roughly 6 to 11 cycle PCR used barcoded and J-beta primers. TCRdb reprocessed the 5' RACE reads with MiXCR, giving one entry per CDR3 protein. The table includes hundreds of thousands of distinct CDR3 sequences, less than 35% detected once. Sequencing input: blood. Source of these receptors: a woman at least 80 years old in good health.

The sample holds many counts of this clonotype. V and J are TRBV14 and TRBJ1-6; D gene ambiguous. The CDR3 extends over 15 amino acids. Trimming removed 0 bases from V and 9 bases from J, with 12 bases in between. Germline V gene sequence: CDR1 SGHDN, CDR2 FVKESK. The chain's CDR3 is CASSQDGNLRSPLHF. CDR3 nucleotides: TGTGCCAGCAGCCAAGATGGGAACCTCCGTTCACCCCTCCACTTT.

CDR3 sequence reads: CASSFGLADTDTQYF. Written as DNA, the CDR3 is TGTGCCAGCAGCTTCGGACTAGCGGACACAGATACGCAGTATTTT. V usage is TRBV7-2 and J usage is TRBJ2-3, with 10 nucleotides matching TRBD2. With 3 bases clipped from V and 2 bases from J, the junction kept 2 bases outside the gene matches. Germline V gene lookup returns CDR1 SGHTA and CDR2 FQGNSA. CDR3 length equals 15 residues.